This T cell receptor beta chain stems from a study of cytomegalovirus exposure and HLA in healthy donors. Worth noting for this clone: As yet, its antigen is unknown. The junction departs from the called germline gene at one end, perhaps through a read error.

General observations from the study: Roughly even sequencing depth across donors was the assumption behind the presence/absence analyses. In a later analysis, most CMV-associated TCR beta chains appeared HLA-restricted.

PCR primers comprised 60 Vbeta and 13 Jbeta primers. Clones were read by immunoSEQ multiplex PCR, and TCRdb kept only the in-frame ones, dropping some. The profile shows 70,000 to 95,000 clones, around 79% of them singletons. Germline V gene data show CDR1 as SGHNT and CDR2 as YYREEE (reference sequence). This CDR3 has 15 residues. The specimen was PBMCs. The chain carries TRBV5-4 and TRBJ2-7, with D possibly being TRBD1 (6 bases). This receptor was obtained from a human donor in good health. The CDR3 protein is CASSSRGHGRYQQYF. CDR3 in DNA: TGTGCCAGCAGCAGCAGGGGACACGGGCGCTACCAGCAGTACTTC.